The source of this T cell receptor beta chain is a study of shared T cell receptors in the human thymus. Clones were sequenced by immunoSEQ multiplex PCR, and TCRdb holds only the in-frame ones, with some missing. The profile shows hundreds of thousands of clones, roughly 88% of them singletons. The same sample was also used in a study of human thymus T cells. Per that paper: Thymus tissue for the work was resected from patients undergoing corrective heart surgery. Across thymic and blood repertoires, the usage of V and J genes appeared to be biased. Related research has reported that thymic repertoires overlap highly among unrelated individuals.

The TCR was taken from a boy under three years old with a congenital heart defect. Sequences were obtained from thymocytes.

For the CDR3, the DNA is TGTGCCACCAGCCGCCGACGGGTCAGTATTTCCAATCAGCCCCAGCATTTT. It specifies CATSRRRVSISNQPQHF. The chain links TRBV15 to TRBJ1-5; D not certain. The V end was cut by 5 bases, the J end by 3 bases, with 20 bases between. CDR3 length: 17 amino acids. Germline CDR1 reads LNHNV; CDR2 reads YYDKDF (reference sequence).